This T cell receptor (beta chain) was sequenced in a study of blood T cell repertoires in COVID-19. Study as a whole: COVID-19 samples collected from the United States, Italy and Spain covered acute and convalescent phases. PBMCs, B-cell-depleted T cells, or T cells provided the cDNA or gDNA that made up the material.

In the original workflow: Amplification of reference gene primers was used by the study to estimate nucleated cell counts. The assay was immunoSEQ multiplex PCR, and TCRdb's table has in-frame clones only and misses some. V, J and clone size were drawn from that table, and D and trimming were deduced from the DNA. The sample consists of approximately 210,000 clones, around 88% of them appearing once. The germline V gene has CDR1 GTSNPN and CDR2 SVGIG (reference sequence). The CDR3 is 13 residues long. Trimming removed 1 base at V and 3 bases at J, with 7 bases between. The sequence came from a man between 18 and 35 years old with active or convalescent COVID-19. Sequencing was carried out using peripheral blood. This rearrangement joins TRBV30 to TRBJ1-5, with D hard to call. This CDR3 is CAWSASSNQPQHF. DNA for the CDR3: TGTGCCTGGAGTGCCAGTTCCAATCAGCCCCAGCATTTT. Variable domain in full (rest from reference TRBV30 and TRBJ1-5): SQTIHQWPATLVQPVGSPLSLECTVEGTSNPNLYWYRQAAGRGLQLLFYSVGIGQISSEVPQNLSASRPQDRQFILSSKKLLLSDSGFYLCAWSASSNQPQHFGDGTRLSIL.